This T cell receptor beta chain was sequenced in a study of technical replicates of blood from a few donors. Clones were read by immunoSEQ multiplex PCR, and TCRdb kept only the in-frame ones, dropping some. The table shows about 62,000 clones, with around 87% occurring only once. This CDR3 has 13 residues. With 6 bases removed from V and 4 bases from J, the gap between germline ends came to 10 bases. The germline V gene encodes CDR1 SNHLY and CDR2 FYNNEI. The TCR sequence derives from a human donor in good health. Some clones in this sample may be carry-over from other donors' samples. The specimen sequenced was PBMCs. V gene TRBV2 combines with J gene TRBJ1-5, with D possibly being TRBD1 (6 bases). As DNA, the CDR3 is TGTGCCAGCAGCGGACAGCCTAATCAGCCCCAGCATTTT. This translates into CASSGQPNQPQHF.